This TCR beta chain was found in a study of OX40 agonist ivuxolimab in advanced cancers. On the study more broadly: Intravenous ivuxolimab at 0.01 to 10 mg/kg was given to patients every 2 weeks. Approximately 40% of patients had received prior checkpoint inhibitor therapy. Findings of the study overall: Clonal expansion was seen in CD4+ and CD8+ blood T cells by week 6 at 0.1 to 3.0 mg/kg.

J gave up 3 bases and V 4 bases, and 17 bases lay outside the gene matches. The CDR3 runs 19 residues. The germline V gene encodes CDR1 SGHAT and CDR2 FQNNGV. This clone is judged medium-sized. Its antigen is as yet unknown. Sequenced by immunoSEQ multiplex PCR; TCRdb stores in-frame clones only, minus some. Of 35,000 to 55,000 clones listed, approximately 85% are singletons. Samples of blood were obtained at baseline, on cycle 4 day 1, and on cycle 7 day 1. This clonotype was obtained from an adult with an advanced solid tumor such as melanoma, head and neck, liver or kidney cancer. The sample was CD4+ or CD8+ T cells sorted from blood, taken in a trial of the OX40 agonist ivuxolimab. The rearrangement links TRBV11-2 to TRBJ2-2, with 7 bases aligning to TRBD2. In DNA, the CDR3 is TGTGCCAGCAGCTCTTCCGTATTTCGGGGGAGGGCCTACACCGGGGAGCTGTTTTTT. Translation: CASSSSVFRGRAYTGELFF.